Sequencing of this T cell receptor (beta chain) was carried out in a study of cytomegalovirus exposure and HLA in healthy donors. Study-level findings and limits: Per a later analysis, 18,000 or so TCR beta sequences showed association with HLA alleles at 0.05 false discovery rate.

Both 60 Vbeta primers and 13 Jbeta primers went into the PCR. In the authors' workflow: A follow-up analysis tallied 60 million to 85 million unique TCR beta chains, 8.5 million to 14 million shared. Only in-frame clones appear in the TCRdb table, and some are missing; sequencing was by immunoSEQ multiplex PCR. For V, J and clone size, that table is used; D and trimming come from the DNA. The data hold some 89,000 clones, with approximately 70% observed a single time. A few counts support this clone. Its matching antigen is unknown. This clonotype was obtained from a man in his 60s in good health and CMV-seronegative. The sequencing input was PBMCs.

The CDR3 nucleotides are TGTGCCAGCAGCAAACCGGGACAGGGGACGGGGGCCCAGTACTTC. Translation: CASSKPGQGTGAQYF. This chain uses TRBV6-1 with TRBJ2-5, with 10 bases lining up with TRBD1. This CDR3 is built from 15 residues. With V trimmed by 6 bases and J by 9 bases, 13 bases remained unmatched. Germline lookup yields CDR1 MNHNS and CDR2 SASEGT.